This T cell receptor (beta chain) was found in a study of T cell changes during pregnancy in multiple sclerosis. Produced via immunoSEQ multiplex PCR; TCRdb's table is partial and in-frame only. The data contain about 36,000 clones, about 92% of them singletons. V lost 5 bases and J lost 4, with 9 bases in between. Germline V lookup: CDR1 ENHRY, CDR2 SYGVKD. CDR3 length: 12 residues. For this clone: This sample also contains other DNA sequences that code for the same CDR3.

The material was CD4+ T cells from peripheral blood mononuclear cells, obtained in the first trimester of pregnancy. The source is a female donor with multiple sclerosis, enrolled in a pregnancy study. V usage is TRBV10-3 and J usage is TRBJ2-7; D is perhaps TRBD2 (5 bases). Here the CDR3 DNA reads TGTGCCATCAGTTCTAGGAGGTACGAGCAGTACTTC. Its protein is CAISSRRYEQYF.